The rows below give T cell receptor beta chains drawn from one sample of a study of blood T cell repertoires in COVID-19. The data were produced by immunoSEQ multiplex PCR, yet TCRdb's version contains in-frame clones alone and is incomplete. Of 75,000 to 100,000 clones in the sample, roughly 90% were seen once. Sample: peripheral blood. Receptors originate from a man older than 75 with acute or convalescent COVID-19. CDR3s leave out the opening cysteine and the closing phenylalanine or tryptophan. Fields, in order: V gene, J gene, CDR3 protein.

>TRBV7-9|TRBJ2-1
ASGREVVEQF
>TRBV14|TRBJ2-7
ASSQDIQGWYEQY
>TRBV2|TRBJ2-1
ASSDWDNSYNEQF
>TRBV28|TRBJ1-5
ASFGRGQAQPQH
>TRBV11-2|TRBJ2-1
ASSSLGWSSSYNEQF
>TRBV29-1|TRBJ2-3
SVAGGEGGTDTQY
>TRBV5-4|TRBJ2-2
ASSFGGTNTGELF
>TRBV9|TRBJ2-2
ASSVDPSGRNTGELF
>TRBV7-3|TRBJ2-5
ASSLTGGVAGQETQY
>TRBV7-9|TRBJ2-3
ASSLAQASGRTDTQY
>TRBV5-1|TRBJ2-2
ASSGLAENTGELF
>TRBV24-1|TRBJ2-3
ATSDSGGLDTQY
>TRBV7-2|TRBJ2-7
ASSLESGGAYEQY
>TRBV27|TRBJ2-2
ASSLGTSTGELF
>TRBV27|TRBJ2-1
ASSMGHTSDEQF
>TRBV19|TRBJ2-2
ASSISFNTGELF
>TRBV27|TRBJ2-2
ASQDIRGTTVPGELF
>TRBV5-1|TRBJ1-3
ASSLAVSGNTIY
>TRBV7-6|TRBJ2-7
ASSLASGRGAGEQY
>TRBV5-1|TRBJ2-7
ASSLEGRRGHLGEQY
>TRBV27|TRBJ1-1
ASSLERHTEAF
>TRBV5-4|TRBJ2-1
ASSFSKGGAPNEQF
>TRBV19|TRBJ2-1
ASSTRLAEQF
>TRBV27|TRBJ2-7
ASSLFYPSGSASYEQY
>TRBV7-2|TRBJ1-5
ASSSTGWDQPQH
>TRBV6-5|TRBJ1-2
ASSYYKGPASRYT
>TRBV28|TRBJ2-7
ASSEDQWAYEQY
>TRBV2|TRBJ2-3
ASSGGLASTDTQY
>TRBV9|TRBJ2-3
ASSVDRGVSSDTQY
>TRBV9|TRBJ2-1
ASSVLAEPSDEQF
>TRBV15|TRBJ2-1
ATSRRLANEQF
>TRBV28|TRBJ2-3
ASSLPGVPNTQY
>TRBV12-3/TRBV12-4|TRBJ2-7
ASSLSGPYEQY
>TRBV5-6|TRBJ2-1
ASSRGLDWGNEQF
>TRBV30|TRBJ2-6
ATDGSQGNTAGANVLT
>TRBV19|TRBJ2-3
ASSTSSGTSRDTQY
>TRBV28|TRBJ1-2
ASSFGQGARYT
>TRBV3-1/TRBV3-2|TRBJ1-1
ASSPRTGAEAF
>TRBV14|TRBJ1-1
ASSQYPGTLNTEAF
>TRBV4-2|TRBJ2-1
ASRAGAEVNEQF
>TRBV7-8|TRBJ2-5
ASSSRLGPGRETQY
>TRBV7-9|TRBJ2-5
ASSFKETQY
>TRBV11-2|TRBJ2-1
ASSLSGRAYNEQF
>TRBV7-2|TRBJ1-6
ASSPGQTYNSPLH
>TRBV9|TRBJ2-3
ASSVGLARADTQY
>TRBV21-1|TRBJ2-7
ASSTKNDIQGESSYEQY
>TRBV10-3|TRBJ1-1
AISESRTPNTEAF
>TRBV5-1|TRBJ1-6
ASSPGGSYNSPLH
>TRBV4-3|TRBJ2-3
ASSQVPSTDTQY
>TRBV15|TRBJ1-5
ATSRGQSNQPQH
>TRBV3-1/TRBV3-2|TRBJ2-7
ASSQDLSYEQY
>TRBV3-1/TRBV3-2|TRBJ2-1
ASSGRTRTSGSGDEQF
>TRBV6-5|TRBJ2-7
ASSWGLAGSEQY
>TRBV2|TRBJ2-3
ASSEGLHPTDTQY
>TRBV12-5|TRBJ2-1
ASGSLDRTYNEQF